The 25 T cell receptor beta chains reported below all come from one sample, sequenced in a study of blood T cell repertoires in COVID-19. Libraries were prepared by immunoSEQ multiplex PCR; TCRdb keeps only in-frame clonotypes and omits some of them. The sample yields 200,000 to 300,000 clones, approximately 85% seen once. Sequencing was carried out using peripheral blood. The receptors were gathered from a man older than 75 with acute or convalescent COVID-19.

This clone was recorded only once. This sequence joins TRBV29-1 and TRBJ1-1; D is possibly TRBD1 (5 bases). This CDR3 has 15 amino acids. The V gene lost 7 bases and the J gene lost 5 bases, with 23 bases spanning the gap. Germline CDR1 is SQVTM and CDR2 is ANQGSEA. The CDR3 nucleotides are TGCAGCGCCGGGGACTTCGGGGGAAGTCAAACTGAAGCTTTCTTT. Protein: CSAGDFGGSQTEAFF.

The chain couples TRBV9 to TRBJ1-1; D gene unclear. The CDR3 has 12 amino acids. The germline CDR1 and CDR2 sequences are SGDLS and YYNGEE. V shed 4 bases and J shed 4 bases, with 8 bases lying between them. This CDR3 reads CASSREGTEAFF. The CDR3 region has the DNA TGTGCCAGCAGCCGAGAGGGCACTGAAGCTTTCTTT.

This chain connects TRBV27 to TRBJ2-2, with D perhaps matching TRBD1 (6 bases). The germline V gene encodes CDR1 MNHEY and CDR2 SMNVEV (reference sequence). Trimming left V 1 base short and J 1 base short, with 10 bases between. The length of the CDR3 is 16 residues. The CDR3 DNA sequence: TGTGCCAGCAGTTTATTGGGGGCTCAGAACACCGGGGAGCTGTTTTTT. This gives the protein CASSLLGAQNTGELFF.

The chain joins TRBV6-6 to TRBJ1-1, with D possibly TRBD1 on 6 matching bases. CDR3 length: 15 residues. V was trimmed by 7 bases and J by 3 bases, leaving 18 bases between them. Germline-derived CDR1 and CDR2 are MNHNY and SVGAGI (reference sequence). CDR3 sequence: CASTLLPQGHTEAFF. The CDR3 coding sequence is TGTGCCAGCACCTTACTCCCGCAGGGGCACACTGAAGCTTTCTTT.

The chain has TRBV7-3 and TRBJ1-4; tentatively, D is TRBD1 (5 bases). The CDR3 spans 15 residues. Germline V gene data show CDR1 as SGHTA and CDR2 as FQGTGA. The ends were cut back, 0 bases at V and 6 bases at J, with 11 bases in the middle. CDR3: CASSLTGGEDEKLFF. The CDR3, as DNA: TGTGCCAGCAGCTTAACCGGAGGGGAGGATGAAAAACTGTTTTTT.

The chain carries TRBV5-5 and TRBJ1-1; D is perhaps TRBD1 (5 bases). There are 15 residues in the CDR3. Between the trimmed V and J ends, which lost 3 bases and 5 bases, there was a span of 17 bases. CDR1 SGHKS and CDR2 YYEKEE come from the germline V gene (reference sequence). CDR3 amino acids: CASSSGGDGRTEAFF. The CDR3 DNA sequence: TGTGCCAGCAGCTCCGGGGGGGACGGTAGGACTGAAGCTTTCTTT.

The CDR3 loop is CASSFYRGAEAFF. DNA for the CDR3: TGTGCCAGCAGCTTCTACAGGGGGGCTGAAGCTTTCTTT. This chain uses TRBV11-2 with TRBJ1-1, with 8 bases matching TRBD1. V shed 3 bases, J shed 6 bases, and the junction held 3 bases outside the gene matches. The CDR3 has 13 amino acids. Germline CDR1 and CDR2: SGHAT and FQNNGV.

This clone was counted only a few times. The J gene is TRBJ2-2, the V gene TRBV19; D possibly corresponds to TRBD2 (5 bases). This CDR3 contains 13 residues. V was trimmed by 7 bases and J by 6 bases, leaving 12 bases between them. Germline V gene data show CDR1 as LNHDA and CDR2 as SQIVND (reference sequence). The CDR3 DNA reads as TGTGCCAGTACCCCGGGAAATCCCGGGGAGCTGTTTTTT. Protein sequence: CASTPGNPGELFF.

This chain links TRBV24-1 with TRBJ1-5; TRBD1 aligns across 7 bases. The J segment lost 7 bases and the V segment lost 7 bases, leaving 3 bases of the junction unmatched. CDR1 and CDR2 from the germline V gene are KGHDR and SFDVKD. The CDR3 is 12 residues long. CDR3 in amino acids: CATSQGEQPQHF. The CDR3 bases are TGTGCCACCAGCCAGGGGGAGCAGCCCCAGCATTTT.

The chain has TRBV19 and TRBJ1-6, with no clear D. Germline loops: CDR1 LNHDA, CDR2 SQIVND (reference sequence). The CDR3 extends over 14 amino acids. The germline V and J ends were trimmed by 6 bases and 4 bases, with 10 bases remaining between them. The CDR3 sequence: CASSREPYNSPLHF. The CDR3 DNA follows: TGTGCCAGTAGCCGGGAACCTTATAATTCACCCCTCCACTTT.

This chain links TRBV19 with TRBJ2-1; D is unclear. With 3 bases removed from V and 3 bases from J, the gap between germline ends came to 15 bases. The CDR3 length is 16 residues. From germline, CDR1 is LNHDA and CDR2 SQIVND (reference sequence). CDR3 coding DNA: TGTGCCAGTAGTATCCCCCTCCCGACAAACTACAATGAGCAGTTCTTC. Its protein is CASSIPLPTNYNEQFF.

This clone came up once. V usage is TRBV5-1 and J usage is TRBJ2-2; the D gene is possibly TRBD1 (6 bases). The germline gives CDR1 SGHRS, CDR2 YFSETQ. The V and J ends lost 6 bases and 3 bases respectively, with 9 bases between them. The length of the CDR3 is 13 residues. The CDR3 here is CASTKGDTGELFF. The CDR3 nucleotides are TGCGCCAGCACCAAGGGGGACACCGGGGAGCTGTTTTTT. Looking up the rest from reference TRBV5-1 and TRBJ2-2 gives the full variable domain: KAGVTQTPRYLIKTRGQQVTLSCSPISGHRSVSWYQQTPGQGLQFLFEYFSETQRNKGNFPGRFSGRQFSNSRSEMNVSTLELGDSALYLCASTKGDTGELFFGEGSRLTVL.

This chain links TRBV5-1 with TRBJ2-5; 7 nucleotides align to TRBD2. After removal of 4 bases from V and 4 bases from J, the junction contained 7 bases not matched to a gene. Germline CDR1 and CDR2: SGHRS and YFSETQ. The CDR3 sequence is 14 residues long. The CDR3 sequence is CASSLGGRGETQYF. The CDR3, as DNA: TGCGCCAGCAGCCTGGGAGGGCGGGGAGAGACCCAGTACTTC. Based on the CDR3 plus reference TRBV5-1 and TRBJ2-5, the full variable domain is KAGVTQTPRYLIKTRGQQVTLSCSPISGHRSVSWYQQTPGQGLQFLFEYFSETQRNKGNFPGRFSGRQFSNSRSEMNVSTLELGDSALYLCASSLGGRGETQYFGPGTRLLVL.

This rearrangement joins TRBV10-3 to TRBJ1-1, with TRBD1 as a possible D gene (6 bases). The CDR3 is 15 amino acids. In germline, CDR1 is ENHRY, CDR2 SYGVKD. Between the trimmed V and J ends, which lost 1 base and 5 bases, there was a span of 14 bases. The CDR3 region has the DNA TGTGCCATCAGTGAGTACCGACAGGCGCGGACTGAAGCTTTCTTT. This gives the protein CAISEYRQARTEAFF.

The CDR3 spells CSVRGLAGGNEQFF. As DNA, the CDR3 is TGCAGCGTTAGGGGACTAGCGGGGGGGAATGAGCAGTTCTTC. This rearrangement joins TRBV29-1 to TRBJ2-1, with 16 bases fitting TRBD2. The V gene's germline CDR1 is SQVTM and CDR2 ANQGSEA. V trimming: 5 bases; J trimming: 7 bases; junction bases outside the gene matches: 2. This CDR3 has 14 amino acids.

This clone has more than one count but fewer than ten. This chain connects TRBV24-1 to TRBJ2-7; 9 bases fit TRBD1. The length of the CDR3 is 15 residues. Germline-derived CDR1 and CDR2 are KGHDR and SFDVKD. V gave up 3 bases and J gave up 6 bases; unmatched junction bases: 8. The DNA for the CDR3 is TGTGCCACCAGTGATACGGGGACAGGGACCGGCGAGCAGTACTTC. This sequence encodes CATSDTGTGTGEQYF.

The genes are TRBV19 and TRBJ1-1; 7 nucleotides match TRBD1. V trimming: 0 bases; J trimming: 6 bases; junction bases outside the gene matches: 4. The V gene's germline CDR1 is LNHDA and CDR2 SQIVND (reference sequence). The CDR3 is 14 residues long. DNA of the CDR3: TGTGCCAGTAGTATAGAACAGGGGTGGGCTGAAGCTTTCTTT. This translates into CASSIEQGWAEAFF.

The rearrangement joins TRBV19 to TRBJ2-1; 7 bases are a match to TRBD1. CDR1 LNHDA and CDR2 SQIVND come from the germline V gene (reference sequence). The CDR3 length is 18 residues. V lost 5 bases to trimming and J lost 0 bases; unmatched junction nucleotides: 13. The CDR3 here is CASSLGTALYGSYNEQFF. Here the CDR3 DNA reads TGTGCCAGTAGTCTCGGGACAGCGCTTTATGGCTCCTACAATGAGCAGTTCTTC. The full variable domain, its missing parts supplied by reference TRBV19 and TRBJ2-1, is DGGITQSPKYLFRKEGQNVTLSCEQNLNHDAMYWYRQDPGQGLRLIYYSQIVNDFQKGDIAEGYSVSREKKESFPLTVTSAQKNPTAFYLCASSLGTALYGSYNEQFFGPGTRLTVL.

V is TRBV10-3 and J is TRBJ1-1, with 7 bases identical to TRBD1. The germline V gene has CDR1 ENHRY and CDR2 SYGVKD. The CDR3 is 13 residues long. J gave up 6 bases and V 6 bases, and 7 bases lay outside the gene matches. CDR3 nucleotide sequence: TGTGCCATCAGGATTGACAGGGACTCTGAAGCTTTCTTT. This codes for CAIRIDRDSEAFF.

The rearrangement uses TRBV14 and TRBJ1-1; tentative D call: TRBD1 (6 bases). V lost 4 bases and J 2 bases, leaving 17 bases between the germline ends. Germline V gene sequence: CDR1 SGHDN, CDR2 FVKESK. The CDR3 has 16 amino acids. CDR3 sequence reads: CASSPRGGRRNTEAFF. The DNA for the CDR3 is TGTGCCAGCAGCCCCCGCGGGGGGCGAAGAAACACTGAAGCTTTCTTT.

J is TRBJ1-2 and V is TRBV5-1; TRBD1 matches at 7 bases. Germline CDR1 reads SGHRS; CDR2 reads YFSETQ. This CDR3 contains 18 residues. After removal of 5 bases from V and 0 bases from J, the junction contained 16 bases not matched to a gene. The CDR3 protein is CASSFTSIPGGANYGYTF. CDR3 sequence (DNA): TGCGCCAGCAGTTTCACCTCCATCCCAGGGGGAGCTAACTATGGCTACACCTTC.

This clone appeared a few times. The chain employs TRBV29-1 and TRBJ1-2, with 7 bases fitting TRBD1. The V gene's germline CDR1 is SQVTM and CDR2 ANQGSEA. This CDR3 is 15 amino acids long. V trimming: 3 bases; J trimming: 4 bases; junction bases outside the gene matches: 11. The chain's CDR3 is CSVDGYRGTGYGYTF. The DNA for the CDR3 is TGCAGCGTTGATGGTTACAGGGGTACTGGCTATGGCTACACCTTC. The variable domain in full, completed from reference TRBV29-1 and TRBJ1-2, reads SAVISQKPSRDICQRGTSLTIQCQVDSQVTMMFWYRQQPGQSLTLIATANQGSEATYESGFVIDKFPISRPNLTFSTLTVSNMSPEDSSIYLCSVDGYRGTGYGYTFGSGTRLTVV.

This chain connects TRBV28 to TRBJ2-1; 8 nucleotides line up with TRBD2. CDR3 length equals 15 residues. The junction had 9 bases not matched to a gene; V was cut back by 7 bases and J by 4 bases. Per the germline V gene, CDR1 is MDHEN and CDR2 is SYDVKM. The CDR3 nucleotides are TGTGCCAGCACTCCTTCGGGAGGGCCGTACAATGAGCAGTTCTTC. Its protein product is CASTPSGGPYNEQFF.

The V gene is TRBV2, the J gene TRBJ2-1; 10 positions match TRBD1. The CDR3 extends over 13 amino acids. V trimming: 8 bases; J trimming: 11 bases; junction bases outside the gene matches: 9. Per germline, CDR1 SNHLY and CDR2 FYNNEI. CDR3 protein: CASGGTGERQQFF. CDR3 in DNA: TGTGCCAGCGGGGGGACAGGGGAGCGTCAGCAGTTCTTC.

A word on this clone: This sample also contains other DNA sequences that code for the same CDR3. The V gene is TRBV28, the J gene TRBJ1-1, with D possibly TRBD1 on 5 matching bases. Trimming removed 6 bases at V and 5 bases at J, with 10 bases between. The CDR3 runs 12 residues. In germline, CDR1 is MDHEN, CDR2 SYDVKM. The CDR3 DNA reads TGTGCCAGCAGGCCGGGGGGGACTGAAGCTTTCTTT. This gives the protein CASRPGGTEAFF.